This record covers a single T cell receptor (beta chain). The antigen is unknown. This sample is part of a study of vaccination and CD4 T cells after COVID-19. Looking at the study overall: Overlapping spike peptides served as the stimulus for the cells. These peptides came from SARS-CoV-2 and from the common cold coronaviruses HCoV-NL63, HCoV-OC43 and HCoV-229E.

Treatment indicated: approximately 9-day PBMC culture with coronavirus spike peptide pools or control peptides (ViraFEST assay). The CDR3 totals 13 residues. Trimming left V 3 bases short and J 7 bases short, with 12 bases between. The germline V gene has CDR1 MGHDK and CDR2 SYGVNS. The study sequenced cultured CD4+ T cell DNA using the Oncomine TCR Beta short-read assay. The genomic DNA was obtained from cultured CD4+ T cells by extraction with the QIAamp micro DNA kit. MiXCR, run by TCRdb on the PCR reads, gives a single entry per CDR3 protein. Of 20,000 to 25,000 distinct CDR3 sequences in the sample, about 66% were seen once.

Sequenced sample: CD4+ T cells from blood, cultured in vitro. This chain links TRBV25-1 with TRBJ1-2, with D maybe TRBD1 (6 bases). The clonotype comes from a human donor who had recovered from COVID-19. CDR3 in DNA: TGTGCCAGCAGTGAGCGCGGGGGGGCTGGCTACACCTTC. It translates to CASSERGGAGYTF.